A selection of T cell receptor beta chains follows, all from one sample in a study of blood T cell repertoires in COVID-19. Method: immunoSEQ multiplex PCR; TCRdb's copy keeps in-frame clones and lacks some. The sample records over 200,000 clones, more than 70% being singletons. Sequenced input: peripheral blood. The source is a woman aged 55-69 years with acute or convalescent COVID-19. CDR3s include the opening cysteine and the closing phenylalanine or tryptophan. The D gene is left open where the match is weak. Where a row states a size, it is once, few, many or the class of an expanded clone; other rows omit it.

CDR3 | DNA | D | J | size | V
CASSLSRTGSSPLHF | TGTGCCAGCAGTTTATCTAGGACAGGGTCATCACCCCTCCACTTT | TRBD1 | TRBJ1-6 | - | TRBV28
CASSSRPPGQGGAGELFF | TGTGCCAGCAGCTCTCGACCCCCGGGACAGGGGGGGGCCGGGGAGCTGTTTTTT | TRBD1 | TRBJ2-2 | - | TRBV9
CASSFTLAGDQREQYF | TGTGCCAGCAGCTTTACTCTAGCGGGGGACCAGAGGGAGCAGTACTTC | TRBD2 | TRBJ2-7 | - | TRBV5-6
CASSHARVSSGNTIYF | TGTGCCAGCAGTCACGCGCGGGTCAGCTCTGGAAACACCATATATTTT | - | TRBJ1-3 | - | TRBV28
CAWSVLGTSGSGEQFF | TGTGCCTGGAGTGTACTTGGGACTAGCGGGAGTGGTGAGCAGTTCTTC | TRBD2 | TRBJ2-1 | - | TRBV30
CASSLLGAMDTIYF | TGCGCCAGCAGCCTCCTGGGGGCCATGGACACCATATATTTT | - | TRBJ1-3 | - | TRBV4-3
CAISDLDGNQPQHF | TGTGCCATCAGCGACTTAGACGGCAATCAGCCCCAGCATTTT | - | TRBJ1-5 | - | TRBV10-3
CASSLERGRGGYTF | TGTGCCAGCAGCTTGGAAAGGGGCAGGGGTGGCTACACCTTC | - | TRBJ1-2 | - | TRBV5-4
CASSTRQGLVNTEAFF | TGTGCCAGCAGCACCCGACAGGGTTTAGTGAACACTGAAGCTTTCTTT | TRBD1 | TRBJ1-1 | - | TRBV13
CASSSQGTVTDTQYF | TGTGCCAGTAGTTCTCAAGGGACAGTAACAGATACGCAGTATTTT | TRBD1 | TRBJ2-3 | - | TRBV19
CASRPSGTPYEQYF | TGTGCCAGCAGACCTAGCGGGACCCCCTACGAGCAGTACTTC | TRBD2 | TRBJ2-7 | - | TRBV7-2
CASSQEAGIDTQYF | TGTGCCAGCAGCCAAGAGGCAGGGATAGATACGCAGTATTTT | - | TRBJ2-3 | - | TRBV3-1/TRBV3-2
CASSVGDRSYEQYF | TGTGCCAGCAGCGTGGGAGACAGGTCCTACGAGCAGTACTTC | - | TRBJ2-7 | once | TRBV9
CASRTQRGSTDTQYF | TGTGCCAGCAGGACCCAGCGGGGGAGCACAGATACGCAGTATTTT | TRBD2 | TRBJ2-3 | - | TRBV6-5
CASSWGGHMNTEAFF | TGTGCCAGCAGCTGGGGCGGACATATGAACACTGAAGCTTTCTTT | - | TRBJ1-1 | - | TRBV5-4
CASSVGFSGSPYNEQFF | TGTGCCAGCAGTGTTGGCTTTTCGGGAAGCCCCTACAATGAGCAGTTCTTC | - | TRBJ2-1 | - | TRBV6-1
CASSSNTGELFF | TGTGCCAGCAGTTCTAACACCGGGGAGCTGTTTTTT | - | TRBJ2-2 | - | TRBV6-6
CAWSGTGYGYTF | TGTGCCTGGTCCGGGACAGGGTATGGCTACACCTTC | TRBD1 | TRBJ1-2 | - | TRBV30
CASSTPSGRAVNTGELFF | TGTGCCAGCAGCACTCCCAGCGGGAGAGCCGTAAACACCGGGGAGCTGTTTTTT | TRBD2 | TRBJ2-2 | - | TRBV27
CSAPDTATEAFF | TGCAGCGCCCCCGACACTGCCACTGAAGCTTTCTTT | - | TRBJ1-1 | - | TRBV29-1
CASSFGSANYGYTF | TGTGCCAGCAGCTTCGGGTCAGCCAACTATGGCTACACCTTC | - | TRBJ1-2 | - | TRBV7-9
CASSPPSGRAGNEQFF | TGTGCCAGCTCACCACCGAGCGGGAGGGCCGGAAATGAGCAGTTCTTC | TRBD2 | TRBJ2-1 | - | TRBV18
CASSLAWGTGGTGELFF | TGTGCCAGCAGCTTGGCCTGGGGGACAGGGGGCACCGGGGAGCTGTTTTTT | TRBD1 | TRBJ2-2 | - | TRBV5-5
CASSLLLAGAIYEQYF | TGTGCCAGCAGCTTACTCTTGGCAGGGGCTATCTACGAGCAGTACTTC | - | TRBJ2-7 | - | TRBV7-9
CASSYYGTGGVRQPQHF | TGTGCCAGCAGTTACTACGGGACAGGGGGCGTAAGACAGCCCCAGCATTTT | TRBD1 | TRBJ1-5 | - | TRBV6-2/TRBV6-3
CASSSHRGFTEAFF | TGTGCCAGCAGTTCCCACAGGGGATTCACTGAAGCTTTCTTT | TRBD1 | TRBJ1-1 | - | TRBV2
CASSLGPSAKETQYF | TGTGCCAGCAGTTTAGGGCCTAGCGCTAAAGAGACCCAGTACTTC | - | TRBJ2-5 | - | TRBV27
CASSPGGGYNEQFF | TGTGCCAGCAGCCCAGGGGGCGGCTACAATGAGCAGTTCTTC | TRBD1 | TRBJ2-1 | once | TRBV4-2
CASSSPSGSYEQYF | TGTGCCAGCAGCTCTCCTAGCGGTTCCTACGAGCAGTACTTC | TRBD2 | TRBJ2-7 | - | TRBV6-5
CASSFTREEAFF | TGTGCCAGCAGCTTCACGAGGGAAGAAGCTTTCTTT | - | TRBJ1-1 | once | TRBV7-9
CASREGLRDGEQYF | TGCGCCAGCAGGGAAGGACTCCGGGATGGCGAGCAGTACTTC | - | TRBJ2-7 | - | TRBV10-2
CASRTTGAINSPLHF | TGTGCCAGCAGAACGACAGGGGCTATTAATTCACCCCTCCACTTT | TRBD1 | TRBJ1-6 | - | TRBV11-2
CASSQDVIKSGYSYEQYF | TGCGCCAGCAGCCAAGACGTCATTAAGAGCGGTTACTCCTACGAGCAGTACTTC | - | TRBJ2-7 | - | TRBV4-3
CASSLTRTQYF | TGTGCCAGCAGCTTAACACGGACCCAGTACTTC | - | TRBJ2-5 | - | TRBV11-2
CASSPVGGMNTEAFF | TGTGCTAGCAGCCCCGTCGGAGGAATGAACACTGAAGCTTTCTTT | - | TRBJ1-1 | - | TRBV7-7
CATADSPAPPYNEQFF | TGTGCCACTGCGGACAGCCCCGCGCCCCCCTACAATGAGCAGTTCTTC | - | TRBJ2-1 | - | TRBV15
CASRKGRAQYF | TGTGCCAGCAGAAAAGGCAGGGCGCAGTATTTT | - | TRBJ2-3 | - | TRBV21-1
CASSPRGGATNQPQHF | TGTGCCAGTAGCCCTCGGGGAGGGGCGACCAATCAGCCCCAGCATTTT | - | TRBJ1-5 | once | TRBV19
CASRGDGGYTGELFF | TGTGCCAGCAGGGGGGACGGAGGGTACACCGGGGAGCTGTTTTTT | - | TRBJ2-2 | once | TRBV2
CASSLGLAGTGANVLTF | TGCGCCAGCAGCTTAGGACTAGCGGGAACTGGGGCCAACGTCCTGACTTTC | TRBD2 | TRBJ2-6 | - | TRBV5-1
CATSDRSGTGWSGEQFF | TGTGCCACCAGTGATCGATCCGGAACAGGGTGGAGTGGTGAGCAGTTCTTC | - | TRBJ2-1 | - | TRBV24-1
CASSPSGVFGTEAFF | TGTGCCAGCAGCCCTAGTGGCGTTTTCGGCACTGAAGCTTTCTTT | - | TRBJ1-1 | - | TRBV11-2
CASSLQGGANVLTF | TGTGCCAGCAGCCTACAGGGGGGGGCCAACGTCCTGACTTTC | TRBD1 | TRBJ2-6 | - | TRBV14
CASSLAPRRVAKNIQYF | TGTGCCAGCAGCTTAGCTCCCCGCAGGGTGGCCAAAAACATTCAGTACTTC | - | TRBJ2-4 | - | TRBV7-6
CASSLSRQSNTGELFF | TGTGCCAGCAGCTTATCGCGACAATCGAACACCGGGGAGCTGTTTTTT | - | TRBJ2-2 | - | TRBV7-2
CATSDFTRDYNEQFF | TGTGCCACCAGTGATTTTACGCGGGACTACAATGAGCAGTTCTTC | - | TRBJ2-1 | - | TRBV24-1
CASSYDPGLAPSSYEQYF | TGTGCCAGCAGCTATGATCCGGGACTAGCGCCGAGCTCCTACGAGCAGTACTTC | TRBD2 | TRBJ2-7 | once | TRBV7-2
CASSEWGEGAEAFF | TGTGCCAGCAGTGAATGGGGAGAGGGGGCCGAAGCTTTCTTT | TRBD1 | TRBJ1-1 | - | TRBV25-1
CASSMGRVANTEAFF | TGTGCCAGTAGTATGGGGAGGGTAGCGAACACTGAAGCTTTCTTT | - | TRBJ1-1 | - | TRBV19
CASSGRDRVGYTF | TGTGCCAGCTCAGGCCGGGACAGGGTTGGCTACACCTTC | TRBD1 | TRBJ1-2 | - | TRBV18
CASSRPESETQYF | TGTGCCAGCAGCCGCCCTGAGTCAGAGACCCAGTACTTC | - | TRBJ2-5 | - | TRBV13
CASSAEGLAGFNEQFF | TGTGCCAGCTCAGCCGAGGGACTAGCGGGGTTCAATGAGCAGTTCTTC | TRBD2 | TRBJ2-1 | - | TRBV18
CASRYDRGYEQYF | TGTGCCAGCAGATACGACAGGGGCTACGAGCAGTACTTC | TRBD1 | TRBJ2-7 | - | TRBV11-2
CASSEPKRKQFF | TGCGCCAGCAGTGAGCCCAAGCGGAAGCAGTTCTTC | - | TRBJ2-1 | - | TRBV10-1
CASSDPGLANYEQYF | TGTGCCAGTAGCGACCCGGGACTAGCGAATTACGAGCAGTACTTC | TRBD2 | TRBJ2-7 | - | TRBV19
CASSQGLSSPLHF | TGCGCCAGCAGCCAGGGGCTAAGTTCACCCCTCCACTTT | - | TRBJ1-6 | - | TRBV4-3
CASSPGQPTNEKLFF | TGTGCCAGCAGCCCGGGACAGCCAACTAATGAAAAACTGTTTTTT | TRBD1 | TRBJ1-4 | - | TRBV5-8
CASSLGTGPGGYTF | TGTGCCAGCAGCCTCGGGACAGGGCCAGGTGGCTACACCTTC | TRBD1 | TRBJ1-2 | - | TRBV5-6